This T cell receptor (beta chain) derives from a study of blood T cell repertoires in COVID-19. Study-level background: The United States, Italy and Spain provided the acute and convalescent COVID-19 samples. PBMCs, B-cell-depleted T cells, or T cells provided the cDNA or gDNA that made up the material.

The CDR3 is 14 residues long. From germline, CDR1 is SGHVS and CDR2 FQNEAQ. The ends were cut back, 2 bases at V and 8 bases at J, with 10 bases in the middle. Produced via immunoSEQ multiplex PCR; TCRdb's table is partial and in-frame only. The sample lists more than 300,000 clones, under 95% occurring once. The specimen was peripheral blood. This clonotype was obtained from a woman between 18 and 30 years old who had recovered from COVID-19. The chain couples TRBV7-8 to TRBJ1-6; the D gene is possibly TRBD1 (5 bases). The CDR3 sequence is CASSLWRGYSPLHF. Written as DNA, the CDR3 is TGTGCCAGCAGCTTATGGAGGGGTTATTCACCCCTCCACTTT.